This TCR beta chain was obtained from a study of blood T cell repertoires in COVID-19. The overall study: PBMCs, B-cell-depleted T cells, or T cells provided the cDNA or gDNA that made up the material.

In the original workflow: Nucleated cell number was recorded as an estimate derived from reference gene primer amplification. Here immunoSEQ multiplex PCR was the method, and the copy in TCRdb shows in-frame clones only, minus some. Clonal size and the V and J genes are those of that table, whereas D and trimming came from the DNA. The sample carries about 85,000 clones, 87% recorded once. The sequencing sample was made of peripheral blood. This TCR came from a man between 60 and 75 years old with acute or convalescent COVID-19.

The DNA of the CDR3 is TGTGCTAGTGGTTTCGAGACTAAGCGGCGGAATGAGCAGTTCTTC. Amino acid sequence: CASGFETKRRNEQFF. J is TRBJ2-1 and V is TRBV12-5, with a possible D match to TRBD2 (5 bases). Germline V gene sequence: CDR1 LGHNT, CDR2 FRNRAP. The CDR3 spans 15 residues. V lost 3 bases to trimming and J lost 7 bases, with 16 bases between them. Looking up the rest from reference TRBV12-5 and TRBJ2-1 gives the full variable domain: DARVTQTPRHKVTEMGQEVTMRCQPILGHNTVFWYRQTMMQGLELLAYFRNRAPLDDSGMPKDRFSAEMPDATLATLKIQPSEPRDSAVYFCASGFETKRRNEQFFGPGTRLTVL.